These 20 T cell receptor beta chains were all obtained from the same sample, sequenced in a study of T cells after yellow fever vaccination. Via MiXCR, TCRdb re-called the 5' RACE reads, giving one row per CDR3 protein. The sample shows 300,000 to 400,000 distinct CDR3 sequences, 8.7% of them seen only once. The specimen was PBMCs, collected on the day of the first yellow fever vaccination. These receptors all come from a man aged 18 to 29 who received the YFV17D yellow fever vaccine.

This chain's CDR3 is CASSYVLNTEAFF. Written as DNA, the CDR3 is TGTGCCAGCAGTTACGTCTTGAACACTGAAGCTTTCTTT. The V call is TRBV6-2 or TRBV6-3, the J call TRBJ1-1; D not resolved. V lost 2 bases to trimming and J lost 0 bases, with 4 bases between them. The CDR3 runs 13 residues. Germline lookup yields CDR1 MNHEY and CDR2 SVGEGT.

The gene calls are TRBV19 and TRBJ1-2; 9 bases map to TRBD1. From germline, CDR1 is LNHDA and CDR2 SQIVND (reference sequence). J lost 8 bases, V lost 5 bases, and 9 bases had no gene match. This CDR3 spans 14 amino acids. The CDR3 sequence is CASSPGQGRDGYTF. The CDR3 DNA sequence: TGTGCCAGTAGTCCGGGACAGGGACGAGACGGCTACACCTTC.

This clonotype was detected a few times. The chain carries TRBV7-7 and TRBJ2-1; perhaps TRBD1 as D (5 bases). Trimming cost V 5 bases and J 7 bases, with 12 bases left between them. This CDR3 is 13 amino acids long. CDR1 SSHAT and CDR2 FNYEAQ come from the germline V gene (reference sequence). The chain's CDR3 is CASSRAGLNEQFF. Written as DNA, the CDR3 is TGTGCCAGCAGCAGGGCAGGGTTGAATGAGCAGTTCTTC.

CDR3 in DNA: TGTGCCAGCAGCTCCGGGGTCGGGCTAGCGGGAACAAACATTCAGTACTTC. This encodes CASSSGVGLAGTNIQYF. The gene calls are TRBV11-2 and TRBJ2-4; 9 bases map to TRBD2. In germline, CDR1 is SGHAT, CDR2 FQNNGV. The V gene end was trimmed by 4 bases and the J gene end by 6 bases; junction bases not matched to a gene: 13. The CDR3 contains 17 residues.

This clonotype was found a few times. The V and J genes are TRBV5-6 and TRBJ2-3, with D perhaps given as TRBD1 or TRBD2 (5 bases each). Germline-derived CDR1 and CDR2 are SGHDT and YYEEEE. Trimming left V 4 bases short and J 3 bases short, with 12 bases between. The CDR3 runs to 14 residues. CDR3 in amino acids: CASSTWDRTDTQYF. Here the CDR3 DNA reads TGTGCCAGCAGCACCTGGGACCGGACAGATACGCAGTATTTT.

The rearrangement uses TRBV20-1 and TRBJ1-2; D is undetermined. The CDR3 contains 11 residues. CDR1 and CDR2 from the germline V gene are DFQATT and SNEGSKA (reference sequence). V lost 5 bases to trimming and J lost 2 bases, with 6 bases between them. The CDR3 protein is CSALKNYGYTF. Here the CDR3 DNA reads TGCAGTGCTTTAAAAAACTATGGCTACACCTTC.

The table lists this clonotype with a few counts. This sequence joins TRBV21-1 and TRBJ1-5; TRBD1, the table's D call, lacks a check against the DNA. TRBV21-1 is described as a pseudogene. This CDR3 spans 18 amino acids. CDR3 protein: CASSKDRTGDFSNQPQHF. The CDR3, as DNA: TGTGCCAGCAGCAAAGACCGGACAGGGGACTTTAGCAATCAGCCCCAGCATTTT.

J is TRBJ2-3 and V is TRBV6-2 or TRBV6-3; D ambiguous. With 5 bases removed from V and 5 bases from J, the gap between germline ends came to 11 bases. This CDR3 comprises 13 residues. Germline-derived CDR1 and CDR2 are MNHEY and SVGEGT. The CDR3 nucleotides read TGTGCCAGCAGTCCTCGGACCCTAGATACGCAGTATTTT. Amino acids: CASSPRTLDTQYF.

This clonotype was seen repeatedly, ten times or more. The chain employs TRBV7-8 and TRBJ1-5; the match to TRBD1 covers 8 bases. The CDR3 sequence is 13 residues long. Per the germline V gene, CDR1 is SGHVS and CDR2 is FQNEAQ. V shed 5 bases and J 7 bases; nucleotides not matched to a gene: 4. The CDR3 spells CASSKDRAQPQHF. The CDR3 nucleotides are TGTGCCAGCAGCAAGGACAGGGCCCAGCCCCAGCATTTT.

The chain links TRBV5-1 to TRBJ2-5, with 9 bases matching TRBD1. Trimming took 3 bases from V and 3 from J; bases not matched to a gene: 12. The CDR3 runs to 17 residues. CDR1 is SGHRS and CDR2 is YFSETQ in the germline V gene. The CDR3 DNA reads TGCGCCAGCAGCTCGGACCGGGACAGGGCTTGGGAAGAGACCCAGTACTTC. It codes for CASSSDRDRAWEETQYF. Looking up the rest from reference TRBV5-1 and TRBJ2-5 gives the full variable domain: KAGVTQTPRYLIKTRGQQVTLSCSPISGHRSVSWYQQTPGQGLQFLFEYFSETQRNKGNFPGRFSGRQFSNSRSEMNVSTLELGDSALYLCASSSDRDRAWEETQYFGPGTRLLVL.

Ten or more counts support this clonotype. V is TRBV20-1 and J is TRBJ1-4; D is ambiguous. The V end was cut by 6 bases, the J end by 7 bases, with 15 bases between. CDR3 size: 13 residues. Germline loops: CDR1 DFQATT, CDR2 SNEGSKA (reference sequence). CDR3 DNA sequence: TGCAGTGCCCCGGACCTTTCAAGTGAAAAACTGTTTTTT. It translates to CSAPDLSSEKLFF.

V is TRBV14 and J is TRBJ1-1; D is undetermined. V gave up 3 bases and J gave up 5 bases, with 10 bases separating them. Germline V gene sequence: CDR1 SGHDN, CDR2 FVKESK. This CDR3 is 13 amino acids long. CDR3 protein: CASSQEWSTEAFF. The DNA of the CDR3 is TGTGCCAGCAGCCAGGAGTGGAGTACTGAAGCTTTCTTT.

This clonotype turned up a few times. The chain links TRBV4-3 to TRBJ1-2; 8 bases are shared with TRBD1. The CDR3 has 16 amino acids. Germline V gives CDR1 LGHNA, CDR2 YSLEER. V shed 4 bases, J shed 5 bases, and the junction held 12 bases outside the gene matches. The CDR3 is CASSLIRQGNPYGYTF. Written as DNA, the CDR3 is TGCGCCAGCAGCCTCATTCGACAGGGGAATCCATATGGCTACACCTTC.

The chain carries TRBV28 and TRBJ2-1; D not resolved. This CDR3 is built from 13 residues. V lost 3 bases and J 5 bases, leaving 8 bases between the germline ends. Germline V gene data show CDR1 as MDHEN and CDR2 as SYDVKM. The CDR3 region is CASSFRVHNEQFF. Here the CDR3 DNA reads TGTGCCAGCAGTTTTAGGGTACACAATGAGCAGTTCTTC.

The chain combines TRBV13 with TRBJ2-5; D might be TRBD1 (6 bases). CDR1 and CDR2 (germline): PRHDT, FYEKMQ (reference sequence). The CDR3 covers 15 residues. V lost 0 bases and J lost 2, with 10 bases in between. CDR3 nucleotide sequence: TGTGCCAGCAGCTTAGGCTGGGACAAGCAAGAGACCCAGTACTTC. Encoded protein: CASSLGWDKQETQYF.

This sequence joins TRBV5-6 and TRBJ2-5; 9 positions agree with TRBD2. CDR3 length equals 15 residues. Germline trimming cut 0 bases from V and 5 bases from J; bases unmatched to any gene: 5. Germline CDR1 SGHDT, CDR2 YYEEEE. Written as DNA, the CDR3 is TGTGCCAGCAGCTTGGTGGCGGGGGGGCGGGAGACCCAGTACTTC. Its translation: CASSLVAGGRETQYF.

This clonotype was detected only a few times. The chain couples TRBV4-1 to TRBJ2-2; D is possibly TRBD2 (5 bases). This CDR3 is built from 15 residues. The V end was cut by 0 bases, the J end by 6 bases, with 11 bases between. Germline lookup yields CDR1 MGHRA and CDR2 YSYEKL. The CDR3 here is CASSQERGRAGELFF. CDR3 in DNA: TGCGCCAGCAGCCAAGAGCGAGGGCGGGCCGGGGAGCTGTTTTTT.

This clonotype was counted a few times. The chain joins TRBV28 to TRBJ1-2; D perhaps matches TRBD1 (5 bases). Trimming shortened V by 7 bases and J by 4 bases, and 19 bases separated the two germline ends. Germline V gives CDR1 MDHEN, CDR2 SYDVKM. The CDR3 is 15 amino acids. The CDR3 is CASTRQIDPTYGYTF. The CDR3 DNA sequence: TGTGCCAGCACCCGACAGATAGACCCGACCTATGGCTACACCTTC.

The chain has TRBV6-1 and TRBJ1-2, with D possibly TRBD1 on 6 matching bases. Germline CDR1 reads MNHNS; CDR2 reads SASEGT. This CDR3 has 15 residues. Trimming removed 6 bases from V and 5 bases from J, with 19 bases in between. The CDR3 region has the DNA TGTGCCAGCAGACCCCTGAGGGGGGGGATTTATGGCTACACCTTC. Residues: CASRPLRGGIYGYTF.

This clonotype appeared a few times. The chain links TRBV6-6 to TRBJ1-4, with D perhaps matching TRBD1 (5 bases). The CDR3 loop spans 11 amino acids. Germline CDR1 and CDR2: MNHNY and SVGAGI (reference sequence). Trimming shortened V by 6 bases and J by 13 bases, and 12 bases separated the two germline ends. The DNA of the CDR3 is TGTGCCAGCAGCCTAGGGGTTACACTGTTTTTT. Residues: CASSLGVTLFF.